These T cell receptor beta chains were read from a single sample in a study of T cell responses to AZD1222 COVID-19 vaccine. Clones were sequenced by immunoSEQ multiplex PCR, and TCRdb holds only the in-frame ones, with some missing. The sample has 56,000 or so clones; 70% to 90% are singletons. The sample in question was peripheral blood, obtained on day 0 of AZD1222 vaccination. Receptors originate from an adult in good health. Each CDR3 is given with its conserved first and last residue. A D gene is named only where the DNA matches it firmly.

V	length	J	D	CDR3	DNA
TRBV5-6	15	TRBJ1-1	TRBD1	CASSLGTGLNTEAFF	TGTGCCAGCAGCTTGGGGACAGGACTGAACACTGAAGCTTTCTTT
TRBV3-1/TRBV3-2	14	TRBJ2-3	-	CASSQIAGGDTQYF	TGTGCCAGCAGCCAAATTGCAGGGGGGGATACGCAGTATTTT
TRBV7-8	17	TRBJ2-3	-	CASRPDGPVQERDTQYF	TGTGCCAGCAGACCCGATGGACCGGTCCAAGAGAGAGATACGCAGTATTTT
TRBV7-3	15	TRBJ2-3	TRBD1	CASSSRDRGTDTQYF	TGTGCCAGCAGCTCCCGGGACAGGGGGACGGATACGCAGTATTTT
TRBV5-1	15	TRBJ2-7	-	CASSLAVRVGYEQYF	TGCGCCAGCAGCTTGGCCGTTAGGGTCGGCTACGAGCAGTACTTC
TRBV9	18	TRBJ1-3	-	CASSGDTGGSSSGNTIYF	TGTGCCAGCAGCGGGGACACCGGAGGCTCCTCTAGTGGAAACACCATATATTTT
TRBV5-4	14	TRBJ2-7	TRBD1	CASSYSTGGDEQYF	TGTGCCAGCAGCTACTCGACAGGGGGAGACGAGCAGTACTTC
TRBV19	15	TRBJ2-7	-	CASSIPGRNSYEQYF	TGTGCCAGTAGCATACCGGGACGGAACTCCTACGAGCAGTACTTC
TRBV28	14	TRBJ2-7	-	CASSPPAVSYEQYF	TGTGCCAGCAGTCCCCCGGCAGTCTCCTACGAGCAGTACTTC
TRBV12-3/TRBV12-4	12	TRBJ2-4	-	CASRSAKNIQYF	TGTGCCAGCAGGTCAGCCAAAAACATTCAGTACTTC
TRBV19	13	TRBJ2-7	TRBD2	CASSIASGYEQYF	TGTGCCAGTAGTATCGCTAGCGGCTACGAGCAGTACTTC
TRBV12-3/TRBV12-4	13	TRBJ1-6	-	CASRDNRDSPLHF	TGTGCCAGCAGAGACAACAGAGATTCACCCCTCCACTTT